One T cell receptor beta chain is described in this entry. As yet, its antigen is unknown. Using around 180 ng DNA, some 30,000 T cell genomes, the sorted-subset replicate PCRs were run. The table came from immunoSEQ multiplex PCR; TCRdb's copy has only in-frame clones and leaves some out. The data contain roughly 2.2 million clones, more than 85% of them singletons. The data derive from a study of shared clonotypes between healthy human individuals. Study-level findings and limits: Clonotype sharing levels among donors were expected to vary with sequencing depth.

CD4+ cells underwent separation, giving CD45RA+ naive and CD45RA-negative memory subsets. This receptor was identified in a man in his late teens or twenties in good health. Some clones in this sample may be carry-over from other donors' samples. Sequencing used naive CD4+ T cells from PBMCs. Subset noted: CD45RA+ positively selected.

The DNA of the CDR3 is TGTGCCAGCATCCTAAACAGCGGACCCTACGAGCAGTACTTC. It translates to CASILNSGPYEQYF. The genes are TRBV2 and TRBJ2-7, with D perhaps TRBD2 (5 bases). The CDR3 sequence is 14 residues long. Per germline, CDR1 SNHLY and CDR2 FYNNEI. Trimming took 7 bases from V and 2 from J, leaving 15 bases between them.